The 17 T cell receptor beta chains given below trace back to one sample, sequenced in a study of Ad26.COV2.S vaccination and SARS-CoV-2 variants. Noted treatment: some 20 received Ad26.COV2.S at low or high dose, single or two shots; roughly five received placebo; per-sample allocation not given. Vaccine and placebo recipients were sampled on day 63 after the first injection. Using immunoSEQ multiplex PCR, the repertoire was profiled, and TCRdb retains in-frame clones only, with some absent. The repertoire includes about 680,000 clones, roughly 90% of them detected once, and over 1.3% sits in the top ten. The sample consisted of peripheral blood, taken in a trial of Ad26.COV2.S vaccine versus placebo. The receptors were sampled from a person aged 18-60 years who received the Ad26.COV2.S COVID-19 vaccine or a placebo.

Regarding this clone: Other nucleotide sequences from this sample produce the same CDR3. The chain combines TRBV14 with TRBJ2-5; D is ambiguous. Germline-derived CDR1 and CDR2 are SGHDN and FVKESK. Trimming removed 1 base from V and 5 bases from J, with 8 bases in between. The CDR3 runs 13 residues. CDR3 nucleotide sequence: TGTGCCAGCAGCCAAGTTCTGGGGGAGACCCAGTACTTC. Protein sequence: CASSQVLGETQYF.

The rearrangement joins TRBV2 to TRBJ1-1; no reliable D call. The germline gives CDR1 SNHLY, CDR2 FYNNEI. V shed 7 bases and J shed 1 base, with 7 bases lying between them. The CDR3 loop spans 12 amino acids. As DNA, the CDR3 is TGTGCCAGCATTGACGGGAACACTGAAGCTTTCTTT. Translating gives CASIDGNTEAFF.

V is TRBV9 and J is TRBJ2-1; 11 bases match TRBD2. The CDR3 contains 19 residues. The ends lost 3 bases at V and 2 bases at J; junction bases unmatched: 13. Per the germline V gene, CDR1 is SGDLS and CDR2 is YYNGEE. The CDR3 nucleotides are TGTGCCAGCAGCGGCTTGACTAGCGGGATTCCGCGCCCCTACAATGAGCAGTTCTTC. Translation gives CASSGLTSGIPRPYNEQFF. The full variable domain, rest sourced from reference TRBV9 and TRBJ2-1, is DSGVTQTPKHLITATGQRVTLRCSPRSGDLSVYWYQQSLDQGLQFLIQYYNGEERAKGNILERFSAQQFPDLHSELNLSSLELGDSALYFCASSGLTSGIPRPYNEQFFGPGTRLTVL.

The genes are TRBV5-1 and TRBJ1-1; 7 bases agree with TRBD1. Per the germline V gene, CDR1 is SGHRS and CDR2 is YFSETQ. CDR3 length: 14 residues. Germline trimming cut 7 bases from V and 0 bases from J; bases unmatched to any gene: 6. CDR3 in DNA: TGCGCCAGCCGACAGGGCGGGATGAACACTGAAGCTTTCTTT. Its protein is CASRQGGMNTEAFF. Complete variable domain (other parts from reference TRBV5-1 and TRBJ1-1): KAGVTQTPRYLIKTRGQQVTLSCSPISGHRSVSWYQQTPGQGLQFLFEYFSETQRNKGNFPGRFSGRQFSNSRSEMNVSTLELGDSALYLCASRQGGMNTEAFFGQGTRLTVV.

The chain is built from TRBV4-2 and TRBJ2-7, with D tentatively TRBD2 (6 bases). Trimming left V 4 bases short and J 5 bases short, with 24 bases between. Germline V CDR1 and CDR2: LGHNA, YNFKEQ. The CDR3 extends over 17 amino acids. The CDR3 sequence is CASSRPLAPGAPHEQYF. The CDR3 coding sequence is TGTGCCAGCAGCCGACCCCTGGCTCCGGGAGCTCCCCACGAGCAGTACTTC.

The sample holds one count of this clone. One end of the junction fails to match germline, which may point to a read error. Here the CDR3 reads CASSKLASSPLF. For the CDR3, the DNA is TGTGCCAGCAGCAAACTAGCCTCAAGCCCCCTCTTC. The J gene is TRBJ2-1, the V gene TRBV12-3 or TRBV12-4; TRBD2 is a possible D gene (6 bases). The CDR3 has 12 amino acids.

The chain joins TRBV4-2 to TRBJ1-1; D not certain. With 0 bases removed from V and 0 bases from J, the gap between germline ends came to 20 bases. The CDR3 runs to 19 residues. In germline, CDR1 is LGHNA, CDR2 YNFKEQ. The CDR3 loop is CASSQDFAPQLSMNTEAFF. CDR3 bases: TGTGCCAGCAGCCAAGATTTTGCGCCCCAATTAAGTATGAACACTGAAGCTTTCTTT.

V gene TRBV11-3 combines with J gene TRBJ2-1; TRBD2 aligns across 10 bases. Germline CDR1 is SGHNT and CDR2 is YENEEA. CDR3 length: 16 residues. Trimming took 1 base from V and 6 from J; bases not matched to a gene: 6. The CDR3 spells CASSLGDTSGTNEQFF. Here the CDR3 DNA reads TGTGCCAGCAGCTTAGGCGACACTAGCGGGACCAATGAGCAGTTCTTC.

A remark on this clone: Other DNA sequences in this specimen translate into the identical CDR3. This chain links TRBV27 with TRBJ2-1; the D gene could be TRBD1 or TRBD2 (5 bases each). With 2 bases removed from V and 2 bases from J, the gap between germline ends came to 7 bases. This CDR3 has 14 amino acids. CDR1 and CDR2 from the germline V gene are MNHEY and SMNVEV (reference sequence). CDR3 region: CASSLGGPYNEQFF. DNA for the CDR3: TGTGCCAGCAGTTTAGGGGGACCCTACAATGAGCAGTTCTTC.

V gene TRBV3-1 (or the pseudogene TRBV3-2) combines with J gene TRBJ2-1; D unresolved. Germline V lookup: CDR1 LGHDT, CDR2 YNNKEL (reference sequence). Trimming left V 4 bases short and J 0 bases short, with 4 bases between. CDR3 length: 13 residues. CDR3 in DNA: TGTGCCAGCAGCCTAAGCTCCTACAATGAGCAGTTCTTC. Translation: CASSLSSYNEQFF.

This clone has a handful of counts. The chain is built from TRBV2 and TRBJ2-5, with TRBD2 identical over 9 bases. The CDR3 covers 15 residues. V was clipped by 5 bases and J by 5 bases; unmatched bases: 9. CDR1 SNHLY and CDR2 FYNNEI come from the germline V gene. Written as DNA, the CDR3 is TGTGCCAGCAGTTACCGACTAGCGGTCTCTGAGACCCAGTACTTC. Amino acid sequence: CASSYRLAVSETQYF.

The V gene is TRBV6-5, the J gene TRBJ2-1; D may be TRBD2 (5 bases). The CDR3 contains 14 residues. Germline V CDR1 and CDR2: MNHEY, SVGAGI. Deletions cut 2 bases from V and 7 bases from J, with 12 bases between. The CDR3: CASSYGLARNEQFF. The CDR3 nucleotides read TGTGCCAGCAGTTACGGGTTAGCGAGGAATGAGCAGTTCTTC.

The rearrangement uses TRBV19 and TRBJ1-1; D unclear. Trimming took 9 bases from V and 4 from J, leaving 9 bases between them. Germline CDR1 reads LNHDA; CDR2 reads SQIVND (reference sequence). There are 11 residues in the CDR3. Here the CDR3 reads CARGYTTEAFF. The DNA of the CDR3 is TGTGCCAGAGGGTATACCACTGAAGCTTTCTTT.

The rearrangement links TRBV7-8 to TRBJ2-1; D possibly corresponds to TRBD2 (6 bases). The CDR3 is 16 amino acids. Trimming removed 5 bases at V and 6 bases at J, with 20 bases between. Looked up from germline, CDR1 is SGHVS and CDR2 is FQNEAQ. The CDR3 loop reads CASSPQTRGTGNEQFF. CDR3 sequence (DNA): TGTGCCAGCAGCCCCCAGACGCGCGGGACGGGCAATGAGCAGTTCTTC.

The chain couples TRBV6-2 or TRBV6-3 to TRBJ2-5; 7 bases align to TRBD2. Trimming took 4 bases from V and 3 from J; bases not matched to a gene: 11. CDR1 is MNHEY, CDR2 SVGEGT, per germline. The CDR3 contains 16 residues. This chain's CDR3 is CASSFGGTTIKETQYF. For the CDR3, the DNA is TGTGCCAGCAGTTTCGGCGGGACTACTATAAAAGAGACCCAGTACTTC.

The CDR3 loop reads CASSLLAGVYNEQFF. In DNA form, the CDR3 reads TGTGCCAGCTCTCTACTAGCGGGAGTTTACAATGAGCAGTTCTTC. V gene TRBV6-5 combines with J gene TRBJ2-1, with 11 bases aligning to TRBD2. V gave up 8 bases and J gave up 4 bases; unmatched junction bases: 7. CDR1 MNHEY and CDR2 SVGAGI come from the germline V gene. CDR3 length equals 15 residues.

The genes are TRBV30 and TRBJ2-7; maybe TRBD1 (6 bases). The CDR3 has 14 residues. Germline V gives CDR1 GTSNPN, CDR2 SVGIG (reference sequence). V lost 3 bases and J 4 bases, leaving 16 bases between the germline ends. The CDR3 loop reads CAWSLETGPYEQYF. The CDR3 bases are TGTGCCTGGAGCCTTGAGACAGGACCGTACGAGCAGTACTTC. Full variable domain (rest looked up from reference TRBV30 and TRBJ2-7): SQTIHQWPATLVQPVGSPLSLECTVEGTSNPNLYWYRQAAGRGLQLLFYSVGIGQISSEVPQNLSASRPQDRQFILSSKKLLLSDSGFYLCAWSLETGPYEQYFGPGTRLTVT.